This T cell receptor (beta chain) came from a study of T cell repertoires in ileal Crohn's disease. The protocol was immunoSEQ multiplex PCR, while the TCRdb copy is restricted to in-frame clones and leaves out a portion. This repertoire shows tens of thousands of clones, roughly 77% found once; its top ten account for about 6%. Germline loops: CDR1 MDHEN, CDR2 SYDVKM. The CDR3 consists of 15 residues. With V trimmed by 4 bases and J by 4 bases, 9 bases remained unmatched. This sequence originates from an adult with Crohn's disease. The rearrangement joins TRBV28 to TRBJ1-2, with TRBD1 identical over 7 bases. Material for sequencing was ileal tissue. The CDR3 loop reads CASSSLGQAPYGYTF. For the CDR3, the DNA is TGTGCCAGCAGTTCCCTCGGACAGGCCCCCTATGGCTACACCTTC.